These T cell receptor beta chains were read from a single sample in a study of blood T cell repertoires in COVID-19. TCRdb's table, derived via immunoSEQ multiplex PCR, lists solely in-frame clones and lacks some. The table shows a few hundred thousand clones, with around 80% occurring only once. The sequencing input was PBMCs or T cells enriched from blood (not recorded which). The receptors come from a man younger than 40 with acute COVID-19. Each CDR3 is given with its conserved first and last residue. A D gene is named only where the DNA matches it firmly. Only part of the rows carry a size: once, few, many, or a class if the clone is expanded.

>few|TRBJ1-1|TRBV3-1/TRBV3-2|.
TGTGCCAGCAGCCAAGATCTCTCGGTGGCTGAAGCTTTCTTT
CASSQDLSVAEAFF
>many|TRBJ1-1|TRBV7-3|.
TGTGCCAGCAGCTCCTCTCCAGGGAACACTGAAGCTTTCTTT
CASSSSPGNTEAFF
>.|TRBJ1-4|TRBV19|.
TGTGCCAGTAGTATAGTCGGAGGAGGCGATGAAAAACTGTTTTTT
CASSIVGGGDEKLFF
>.|TRBJ2-1|TRBV4-2|TRBD2
TGTGCCAGCAGAGGGCAGGGAGCGGGGGCCTACAATGAGCAGTTCTTC
CASRGQGAGAYNEQFF
>.|TRBJ2-1|TRBV11-3|TRBD1
TGTGCCAGCAGCTTAGAACAGGGGGCTAATCATGAGCAGTTCTTC
CASSLEQGANHEQFF
>few|TRBJ1-2|TRBV29-1|TRBD1
TGCAGCGCCAAATCACAGGGGACTGGCTATGGCTACACCTTC
CSAKSQGTGYGYTF
>.|TRBJ2-1|TRBV9|TRBD1
TGTGCCAGCAGCGTAGGGGGGACAGGGTTCAATGAGCAGTTCTTC
CASSVGGTGFNEQFF
>.|TRBJ2-5|TRBV30|.
TGTGCCTGGAAACGCGGTACTGAGACCCAGTACTTC
CAWKRGTETQYF
>.|TRBJ2-3|TRBV14|TRBD2
TGTGCCAGCAGCCAGTCCCTCCCGGGGGGGCCCGCAGATACGCAGTATTTT
CASSQSLPGGPADTQYF
>.|TRBJ2-1|TRBV9|.
TGTGCCAGCAGCGTTGGCCAGGGCGGCTACAATGAGCAGTTCTTC
CASSVGQGGYNEQFF
>.|TRBJ1-2|TRBV6-4|.
TGTGCCAGCAGGGCAGACAGGCAACCCTATGGCTACACCTTC
CASRADRQPYGYTF
>.|TRBJ2-1|TRBV29-1|.
TGCAGCGTTGAAGATACGAGGCAGGGCAATGAGCAGTTCTTC
CSVEDTRQGNEQFF
>.|TRBJ2-1|TRBV5-1|.
TGCGCCAGCAGCACCGCAGGAGGTGGTAGCGCGGGGAATGAGCAGTTCTTC
CASSTAGGGSAGNEQFF
>.|TRBJ1-2|TRBV6-5|.
TGTGCCAGCAGTCCTGCTGACAGCCTCTATGGCTACACCTTC
CASSPADSLYGYTF
>.|TRBJ1-2|TRBV4-1|.
TGCGCCAGCAGCCAATACGGCGGGCGCGGCTACACCTTC
CASSQYGGRGYTF
>once|TRBJ2-4|TRBV19|TRBD1
TGTGCCAGTAGTATAAAAGGACAGGGGATTCTAGCCAAAAACATTCAGTACTTC
CASSIKGQGILAKNIQYF
>.|TRBJ1-2|TRBV11-2|TRBD1
TGTGCCAGCAGCTTTTTTACCGGGACAGGCTATGGCTACACCTTC
CASSFFTGTGYGYTF
>.|TRBJ1-6|TRBV6-1|.
TGTGCCAGCAGTGACAGGCCCTATAATTCACCCCTCCACTTT
CASSDRPYNSPLHF
>.|TRBJ2-3|TRBV5-1|TRBD2
TGCGCCAGCAGTCCTCGTGGACTAGCGGGGGGGGCCACAGATACGCAGTATTTT
CASSPRGLAGGATDTQYF
>.|TRBJ1-3|TRBV10-3|.
TGTGCCGCCCGCCGGGGTCTGACAAGTGGAAACACCATATATTTT
CAARRGLTSGNTIYF
>.|TRBJ1-1|TRBV18|.
TGTGCCAGCTCACCAGCAGTTTCGAACACTGAAGCTTTCTTT
CASSPAVSNTEAFF
>.|TRBJ2-2|TRBV3-1/TRBV3-2|.
TGTGCCAGCAGCTTAAGAGTCACCGGGGAGCTGTTTTTT
CASSLRVTGELFF
>few|TRBJ2-7|TRBV19|.
TGTGCCAGTAGTTACTTGAGCTTTTACGAGCAGTACTTC
CASSYLSFYEQYF
>.|TRBJ2-1|TRBV27|TRBD2
TGTGCCAGCAGCCACGGGGGGGATGAGCAGTTCTTC
CASSHGGDEQFF
>.|TRBJ2-2|TRBV12-3/TRBV12-4|.
TGTGCCAGCAGTTCCTCCACCGGGGAGCTGTTTTTT
CASSSSTGELFF
>many|TRBJ2-6|TRBV2|.
TGTGCCAGCAGTGAGACGGGTGCTGGGGCCAACGTCCTGACTTTC
CASSETGAGANVLTF
>.|TRBJ2-5|TRBV2|TRBD2
TGTGCCAGCAGAGCGGGGTTTACGGATGGCGAGACCCAGTACTTC
CASRAGFTDGETQYF
>.|TRBJ1-5|TRBV7-9|.
TGTGCCAGCAGCCAGGGTGCAGGGAAGGCCCAGCATTTT
CASSQGAGKAQHF
>.|TRBJ1-4|TRBV5-4|.
TGTGCCAGCAGCTTGGATTCGGGGGGTCATGAAAAACTGTTTTTT
CASSLDSGGHEKLFF
>.|TRBJ2-1|TRBV7-3|TRBD2
TGTGCCAGCAGCCCCACTAGCGGGGGTATATACAATGAGCAGTTCTTC
CASSPTSGGIYNEQFF
>.|TRBJ1-5|TRBV2|TRBD1
TGTGCCAGCAGTCCGGACAGGGGGGGTCAGCCCCAGCATTTT
CASSPDRGGQPQHF
>.|TRBJ1-1|TRBV29-1|.
TGCAGCGTCGAGCCAGGGTCTGAAGCTTTCTTT
CSVEPGSEAFF
>few|TRBJ2-7|TRBV5-5|.
TGTGCCAGCAGCTTGATGGCAGGTTCCTACGAGCAGTACTTC
CASSLMAGSYEQYF
>.|TRBJ2-3|TRBV11-2|.
TGTGCCAGCAGCTTAGTTACAAGCACAGATACGCAGTATTTT
CASSLVTSTDTQYF